This TCR beta chain was captured by sequencing in a study of beta chain features in type 1 diabetes. Findings and caveats of the study: The naive, central memory and Treg TCRB repertoires of patients appeared to be more similar to one another than those of healthy donors.

Germline-derived CDR1 and CDR2 are LNHDA and SQIVND (reference sequence). V lost 4 bases and J 3 bases, leaving 5 bases between the germline ends. This CDR3 has 12 residues. Since all of the isolated RNA was reverse transcribed, expressed TCRB transcripts were what got sequenced. Sequencing was performed with immunoSEQ multiplex PCR; in TCRdb, only in-frame clones are kept and a portion is missing. The data hold 60,000 or so clones, with about 60% observed a single time. Comments on this clone: Antigen: not known.

This TCR was sampled from a woman under 30 in good health. The sequenced sample was Tregs from blood. V gene TRBV19 combines with J gene TRBJ2-3; D is ambiguous. CDR3 loop: CASSTRTDTQYF. CDR3 nucleotides: TGTGCCAGTAGTACCCGGACAGATACGCAGTATTTT.